The 32 T cell receptor beta chains reported below all come from one sample, sequenced in a study of cytomegalovirus exposure and HLA in healthy donors. With 60 Vbeta and 13 Jbeta primers, the PCR was carried out. The data were produced by immunoSEQ multiplex PCR, yet TCRdb's version contains in-frame clones alone and is incomplete. Here the sample spans around 100,000 clones, more than 70% being singletons. The sequencing input was PBMCs. The receptors stem from a male donor in good health and CMV-seropositive.

This chain's CDR3 is CASSPRGTSGYEQYF. CDR3 DNA sequence: TGTGCCAGCAGTCCTCGCGGGACTAGCGGCTACGAGCAGTACTTC. The chain uses TRBV27 and TRBJ2-7; TRBD2 matches 11 bases. CDR1 is MNHEY, CDR2 SMNVEV, per germline (reference sequence). The CDR3 has 15 amino acids. Losses at the gene ends were 5 bases for V and 3 bases for J; bases not matched to a gene: 6.

The sample holds a few counts of this clone. The J gene is TRBJ2-2, the V gene TRBV5-6, with 11 positions matching TRBD2. Trimming at V came to 3 bases and at J to 9 bases, leaving 19 bases not matched to a gene. CDR1 SGHDT and CDR2 YYEEEE come from the germline V gene. The CDR3 is 19 amino acids. CDR3 nucleotides: TGTGCCAGCAGCTCCCCGATGGTCGGGCTAGCGGGGGGTCGCAGGGAGCTGTTTTTT. Translation: CASSSPMVGLAGGRRELFF.

V is TRBV25-1 and J is TRBJ2-7; 9 bases are a match to TRBD1. CDR1 is MGHDK and CDR2 is SYGVNS in the germline V gene. V was pared by 3 bases and J by 3 bases, with 6 bases of the junction left unmatched. There are 15 residues in the CDR3. CDR3 residues: CASSDGTGLSYEQYF. Here the CDR3 DNA reads TGTGCCAGCAGTGATGGGACAGGGCTGAGCTACGAGCAGTACTTC.

There are a few counts of this clone. This chain joins TRBV19 and TRBJ1-3; D ambiguous. V shed 7 bases and J shed 2 bases, with 12 bases lying between them. Germline-derived CDR1 and CDR2 are LNHDA and SQIVND (reference sequence). The CDR3 has 14 residues. The CDR3 region is CASTDSVAGNTIYF. In nucleotides, the CDR3 is TGTGCCAGTACCGACTCGGTAGCTGGAAACACCATATATTTT.

The chain combines TRBV5-1 with TRBJ1-5; 8 positions match TRBD1. The germline V gene encodes CDR1 SGHRS and CDR2 YFSETQ. This CDR3 contains 15 residues. Unmatched junction bases numbered 2, after V lost 0 bases and J lost 3 bases. Here the CDR3 reads CASSLGQGINQPQHF. In nucleotides, the CDR3 is TGCGCCAGCAGCTTGGGACAGGGGATCAATCAGCCCCAGCATTTT.

The rearrangement joins TRBV28 to TRBJ2-6; tentative D call: TRBD1 (8 bases). From germline, CDR1 is MDHEN and CDR2 SYDVKM. This CDR3 has 16 residues. CDR3 loop: CVTRTGREAGANVLTF. The CDR3 DNA sequence: TGTGTTACGAGGACAGGGAGGGAGGCTGGGGCCAACGTCCTGACTTTC.

This clone has a single count. The chain employs TRBV19 and TRBJ1-1; 10 nucleotides match TRBD1. This CDR3 region has 15 residues. Per the germline V gene, CDR1 is LNHDA and CDR2 is SQIVND (reference sequence). V trimming: 1 base; J trimming: 4 bases; junction bases outside the gene matches: 3. CDR3 sequence reads: CASSIGQGALTEAFF. CDR3 sequence (DNA): TGTGCCAGTAGTATAGGACAGGGGGCGCTCACTGAAGCTTTCTTT.

This sequence joins TRBV28 and TRBJ2-1; a possible D gene is TRBD1 (6 bases). This CDR3 comprises 16 residues. Germline-derived CDR1 and CDR2 are MDHEN and SYDVKM. Trimming removed 3 bases at V and 7 bases at J, with 19 bases between. The CDR3 DNA follows: TGTGCCAGCAGTTTTCGAGGTGGGGGCCCGGCGAATGAGCAGTTCTTC. Translating it yields CASSFRGGGPANEQFF.

This clone was counted only a few times. V gene TRBV5-1 combines with J gene TRBJ2-5, with TRBD2 matching 11 bases. With 2 bases clipped from V and 5 bases from J, the junction kept 8 bases outside the gene matches. The CDR3 is made up of 16 amino acids. CDR1 and CDR2 (germline): SGHRS, YFSETQ. The CDR3 DNA is TGCGCCAGCAGCTTCACGACTAGCGGGAAGTCGGAGACCCAGTACTTC. Protein sequence: CASSFTTSGKSETQYF.

The chain employs TRBV10-1 and TRBJ2-7; 7 nucleotides align to TRBD1. This CDR3 has 15 amino acids. Trimming at V came to 6 bases and at J to 4 bases, leaving 12 bases not matched to a gene. Germline V gene lookup returns CDR1 WNHNN and CDR2 SYGVQD (reference sequence). The CDR3 DNA sequence: TGCGCCAGCAGCAGTACCGGGACAGACAAATACGAGCAGTACTTC. It yields the protein CASSSTGTDKYEQYF.

This clone was counted a few times. The CDR3 region has the DNA TGTGCCTGGAGTACGGAGTTCAATCAGCCCCAGCATTTT. The encoded protein is CAWSTEFNQPQHF. V is TRBV30 and J is TRBJ1-5; no reliable D call. This CDR3 is built from 13 residues. Per germline, CDR1 GTSNPN and CDR2 SVGIG (reference sequence). Trimming pared 2 bases from V and 3 bases from J, leaving 8 bases between. The variable domain in full, with the rest retrieved from reference TRBV30 and TRBJ1-5, is SQTIHQWPATLVQPVGSPLSLECTVEGTSNPNLYWYRQAAGRGLQLLFYSVGIGQISSEVPQNLSASRPQDRQFILSSKKLLLSDSGFYLCAWSTEFNQPQHFGDGTRLSIL.

This chain uses TRBV5-1 with TRBJ2-5, with D perhaps matching TRBD1 (5 bases). The CDR3 totals 13 residues. Trimming stripped 4 bases from V and 4 bases from J, with 11 bases between. In germline, CDR1 is SGHRS, CDR2 YFSETQ. The CDR3 coding sequence is TGCGCCAGCAGCCTCAGGGATCGAGAGACCCAGTACTTC. This translates into CASSLRDRETQYF.

DNA for the CDR3: TGTGCCAGCAGCTTGAGAGCGGGAGGATGGGAGACCCAGTACTTC. Its protein is CASSLRAGGWETQYF. V gene TRBV5-4 combines with J gene TRBJ2-5; TRBD2 matches at 9 bases. V gave up 1 base and J gave up 5 bases; unmatched junction bases: 6. CDR1 is SGHNT, CDR2 YYREEE, per germline (reference sequence). The CDR3 contains 15 residues. Drawing the rest from reference TRBV5-4 and TRBJ2-5, the complete variable domain is ETGVTQSPTHLIKTRGQQVTLRCSSQSGHNTVSWYQQALGQGPQFIFQYYREEENGRGNFPPRFSGLQFPNYSSELNVNALELDDSALYLCASSLRAGGWETQYFGPGTRLLVL.

V and J are TRBV12-5 and TRBJ1-1; 7 bases are a match to TRBD1. The CDR3 has 15 residues. The germline gives CDR1 LGHNT, CDR2 FRNRAP. Trimming cost V 6 bases and J 1 base; bases outside gene matches: 8. The CDR3 DNA reads as TGTGCTAGTGGGTCACAAAGACAGGGGAACACTGAAGCTTTCTTT. It specifies CASGSQRQGNTEAFF.

The chain links TRBV28 to TRBJ2-7; 8 positions match TRBD2. CDR3 length: 16 amino acids. CDR1 and CDR2 (germline): MDHEN, SYDVKM. Trimming at V came to 6 bases and at J to 1 base, leaving 11 bases not matched to a gene. The CDR3 region is CASSETRLAQSYEQYF. CDR3 sequence (DNA): TGTGCCAGCAGCGAAACCCGACTAGCGCAATCCTACGAGCAGTACTTC. Supplemented by reference TRBV28 and TRBJ2-7, the full variable domain reads DVKVTQSSRYLVKRTGEKVFLECVQDMDHENMFWYRQDPGLGLRLIYFSYDVKMKEKGDIPEGYSVSREKKERFSLILESASTNQTSMYLCASSETRLAQSYEQYFGPGTRLTVT.

The chain combines TRBV18 with TRBJ2-1; D is unclear. The germline V gene encodes CDR1 KGHSH and CDR2 LQKENI. The CDR3 spans 13 residues. V was clipped by 2 bases and J by 5 bases, with 7 bases between them. CDR3 loop: CASSPMHNNEQFF. The DNA for the CDR3 is TGTGCCAGCTCACCAATGCACAACAATGAGCAGTTCTTC.

This clone was seen a handful of times. The CDR3 DNA reads as TGCGCCAGCAGCTGGGGACAGGTCGACAATGAGCAGTTCTTC. As protein: CASSWGQVDNEQFF. V usage is TRBV5-1 and J usage is TRBJ2-1; 8 bases are a match to TRBD1. Germline V gene lookup returns CDR1 SGHRS and CDR2 YFSETQ. The CDR3 is made up of 14 amino acids. Trimming took 3 bases from V and 5 from J; bases not matched to a gene: 4. Complete variable domain (other parts from reference TRBV5-1 and TRBJ2-1): KAGVTQTPRYLIKTRGQQVTLSCSPISGHRSVSWYQQTPGQGLQFLFEYFSETQRNKGNFPGRFSGRQFSNSRSEMNVSTLELGDSALYLCASSWGQVDNEQFFGPGTRLTVL.

V gene TRBV6-5 combines with J gene TRBJ2-7; D is perhaps TRBD1 (6 bases). CDR3 size: 15 residues. The ends were cut back, 2 bases at V and 5 bases at J, with 16 bases in the middle. Germline CDR1 MNHEY, CDR2 SVGAGI. CDR3 amino acids: CASSYGVHRVNEQYF. In DNA form, the CDR3 reads TGTGCCAGCAGTTACGGCGTCCACAGGGTCAACGAGCAGTACTTC.

The chain couples TRBV7-9 to TRBJ2-1; D is ambiguous. V was pared by 2 bases and J by 8 bases, with 10 bases between. This CDR3 has 13 residues. Looked up from germline, CDR1 is SEHNR and CDR2 is FQNEAQ (reference sequence). CDR3 nucleotide sequence: TGTGCCAGCAGCTTACCGGTGATAGATGAGCAGTTCTTC. The encoded protein is CASSLPVIDEQFF.

The chain has TRBV23-1 and TRBJ1-5, with 8 bases lining up with TRBD1. TRBV23-1 is designated an ORF whose function remains uncertain. This CDR3 has 16 amino acids. With 0 bases clipped from V and 3 bases from J, the junction kept 4 bases outside the gene matches. The CDR3 DNA sequence: TGCGCCAGCAGTCAATCGACAGGGGCCCTCAATCAGCCCCAGCATTTT. It codes for CASSQSTGALNQPQHF.

This clone was observed a handful of times. The chain links TRBV28 to TRBJ2-5, with TRBD2 identical over 9 bases. The V gene end was trimmed by 7 bases and the J gene end by 6 bases; junction bases not matched to a gene: 9. Germline V gene lookup returns CDR1 MDHEN and CDR2 SYDVKM. This CDR3 has 14 amino acids. The CDR3 sequence: CASTASGGLKTQYF. CDR3 nucleotides: TGTGCCAGCACGGCGAGCGGGGGGTTAAAGACCCAGTACTTC.

The J gene is TRBJ2-7, the V gene TRBV7-6, with D possibly TRBD1 on 6 matching bases. CDR3 length: 14 amino acids. Trimming took 5 bases from V and 4 from J, leaving 15 bases between them. Germline CDR1 SGHVS, CDR2 FNYEAQ. The CDR3 bases are TGTGCCAGCAGCACCCAACAGGGATTTTACGAGCAGTACTTC. It is translated as CASSTQQGFYEQYF.

V usage is TRBV10-1 and J usage is TRBJ2-1; 7 nucleotides align to TRBD2. The CDR3 consists of 12 residues. Germline V gene data show CDR1 as WNHNN and CDR2 as SYGVQD (reference sequence). V shed 4 bases, J shed 8 bases, and the junction held 2 bases outside the gene matches. CDR3 sequence (DNA): TGCGCCAGCAGTGCCGGGGGGTATGAGCAGTTCTTC. The encoded protein is CASSAGGYEQFF.

CDR3 sequence: CASSVGNKETQYF. In DNA, the CDR3 is TGTGCCAGCAGCGTCGGGAACAAAGAGACCCAGTACTTC. The J gene is TRBJ2-5, the V gene TRBV9; D is perhaps TRBD2 (5 bases). CDR1 is SGDLS, CDR2 YYNGEE, per germline. Trimming took off 2 bases at V and 3 bases at J, with 8 bases between the two ends. The CDR3 contains 13 residues. Variable domain in full (rest from reference TRBV9 and TRBJ2-5): DSGVTQTPKHLITATGQRVTLRCSPRSGDLSVYWYQQSLDQGLQFLIQYYNGEERAKGNILERFSAQQFPDLHSELNLSSLELGDSALYFCASSVGNKETQYFGPGTRLLVL.

The genes are TRBV9 and TRBJ1-2; TRBD1 is a possible D gene (6 bases). Trimming took off 6 bases at V and 8 bases at J, with 8 bases between the two ends. The CDR3 runs 10 residues. The V gene's germline CDR1 is SGDLS and CDR2 YYNGEE. CDR3 region: CASTGTGYTF. The CDR3 bases are TGTGCCAGCACAGGGACAGGCTACACCTTC.

The V call is TRBV6-5, the J call TRBJ2-3, with 9 bases aligning to TRBD2. Germline loops: CDR1 MNHEY, CDR2 SVGAGI. This CDR3 contains 15 residues. With 5 bases clipped from V and 2 bases from J, the junction kept 5 bases outside the gene matches. The CDR3 DNA follows: TGTGCCAGCAGTATGACTAGCGGATACACAGATACGCAGTATTTT. Encoded protein: CASSMTSGYTDTQYF.

This chain joins TRBV5-1 and TRBJ2-7; TRBD1 might be the D (5 bases). The CDR3 has 16 amino acids. The V gene lost 4 bases and the J gene lost 0 bases, with 17 bases spanning the gap. Germline V lookup: CDR1 SGHRS, CDR2 YFSETQ. CDR3 sequence: CASSPKGPPDSYEQYF. Here the CDR3 DNA reads TGCGCCAGCAGCCCGAAGGGGCCCCCGGACTCCTACGAGCAGTACTTC.

V gene TRBV2 combines with J gene TRBJ1-1; D is perhaps TRBD1 (6 bases). The V end lost 6 bases, the J end lost 7 bases, and 12 bases lay between the germline ends. The germline V gene encodes CDR1 SNHLY and CDR2 FYNNEI. The CDR3 is 12 residues long. The CDR3 DNA is TGTGCCAGCAGCTACGGACAGCGTGAAGCTTTCTTT. The encoded protein is CASSYGQREAFF.

J is TRBJ2-5 and V is TRBV6-4, with TRBD1 matching 9 bases. V was pared by 1 base and J by 7 bases, with 13 bases of the junction left unmatched. This CDR3 contains 17 residues. Germline CDR1 MRHNA, CDR2 SNTAGT. CDR3 sequence: CASSDYGRTGVSGTQYF. CDR3 DNA sequence: TGTGCCAGCAGTGACTACGGTCGGACAGGGGTATCGGGGACCCAGTACTTC.

The V and J genes are TRBV4-2 and TRBJ2-3, with D unresolved. The germline V and J ends were trimmed by 0 bases and 4 bases, with 11 bases remaining between them. CDR1 and CDR2 from the germline V gene are LGHNA and YNFKEQ. This CDR3 comprises 15 residues. The CDR3 sequence: CASSQDPSFADTQYF. CDR3 coding DNA: TGTGCCAGCAGCCAAGATCCGAGTTTCGCAGATACGCAGTATTTT.

The V gene is TRBV19, the J gene TRBJ1-5, with TRBD1 as a possible D gene (5 bases). CDR3 length equals 16 residues. V lost 0 bases and J 2 bases, leaving 11 bases between the germline ends. Per the germline V gene, CDR1 is LNHDA and CDR2 is SQIVND (reference sequence). As DNA, the CDR3 is TGTGCCAGTAGTATAGATAATGGGGGGGGCAATCAGCCCCAGCATTTT. Its translation is CASSIDNGGGNQPQHF.

The chain uses TRBV28 and TRBJ1-4; 7 bases are a match to TRBD1. CDR3 length: 15 amino acids. Germline CDR1 MDHEN, CDR2 SYDVKM. V was clipped by 5 bases and J by 4 bases; unmatched bases: 7. CDR3 nucleotide sequence: TGTGCCAGCAGTCTAACAGGGGCTAGTAATGAAAAACTGTTTTTT. Its translation is CASSLTGASNEKLFF. The entire variable domain, with the rest obtained from reference TRBV28 and TRBJ1-4, is as follows: DVKVTQSSRYLVKRTGEKVFLECVQDMDHENMFWYRQDPGLGLRLIYFSYDVKMKEKGDIPEGYSVSREKKERFSLILESASTNQTSMYLCASSLTGASNEKLFFGSGTQLSVL.